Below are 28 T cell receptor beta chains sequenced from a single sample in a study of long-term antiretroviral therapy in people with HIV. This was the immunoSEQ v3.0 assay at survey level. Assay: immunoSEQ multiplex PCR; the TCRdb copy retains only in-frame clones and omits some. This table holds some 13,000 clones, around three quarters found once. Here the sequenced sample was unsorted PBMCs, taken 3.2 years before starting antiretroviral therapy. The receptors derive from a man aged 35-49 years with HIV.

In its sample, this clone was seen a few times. CDR3 nucleotides: TGTGCCAGCAGCTCCTCCCGGGACCGCCCGACCCAGTACTTC. The encoded protein is CASSSSRDRPTQYF. The chain has TRBV25-1 and TRBJ2-5, with D possibly called TRBD1 or TRBD2 (5 bases each). Germline-derived CDR1 and CDR2 are MGHDK and SYGVNS. This CDR3 comprises 14 residues. The V gene lost 6 bases and the J gene lost 7 bases, with 18 bases spanning the gap.

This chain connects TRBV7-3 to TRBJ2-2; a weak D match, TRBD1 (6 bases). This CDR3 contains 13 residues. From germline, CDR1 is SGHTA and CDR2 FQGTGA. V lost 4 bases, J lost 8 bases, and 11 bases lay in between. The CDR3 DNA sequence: TGTGCCAGCAGCTCCGGGACAAATGGGGAGCTGTTTTTT. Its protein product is CASSSGTNGELFF.

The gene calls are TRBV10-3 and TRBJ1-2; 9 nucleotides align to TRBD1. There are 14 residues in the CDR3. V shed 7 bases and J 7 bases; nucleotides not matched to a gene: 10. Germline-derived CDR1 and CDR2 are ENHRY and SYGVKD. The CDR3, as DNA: TGTGCCATCATCCCCGGGACAGGGTCCTTTGGCTACACCTTC. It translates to CAIIPGTGSFGYTF.

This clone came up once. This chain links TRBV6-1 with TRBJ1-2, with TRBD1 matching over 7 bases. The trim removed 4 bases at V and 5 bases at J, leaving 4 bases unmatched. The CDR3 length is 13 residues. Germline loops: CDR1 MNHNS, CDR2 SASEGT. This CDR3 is CASSAGQLYGYTF. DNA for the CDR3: TGTGCCAGCAGTGCGGGACAGCTATATGGCTACACCTTC.

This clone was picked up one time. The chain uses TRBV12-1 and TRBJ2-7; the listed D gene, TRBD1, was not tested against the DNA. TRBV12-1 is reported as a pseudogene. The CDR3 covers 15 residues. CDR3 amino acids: CASSFLGAKLYEQYF. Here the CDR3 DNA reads TGTGCCAGCAGCTTTCTAGGGGCCAAACTCTACGAGCAGTACTTC.

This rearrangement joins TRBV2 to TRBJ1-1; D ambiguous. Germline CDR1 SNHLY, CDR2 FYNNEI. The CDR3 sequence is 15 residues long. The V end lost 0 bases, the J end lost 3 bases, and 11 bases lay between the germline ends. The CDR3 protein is CASSEALGRDTEAFF. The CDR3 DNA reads TGTGCCAGCAGTGAAGCTCTCGGTAGGGACACTGAAGCTTTCTTT.

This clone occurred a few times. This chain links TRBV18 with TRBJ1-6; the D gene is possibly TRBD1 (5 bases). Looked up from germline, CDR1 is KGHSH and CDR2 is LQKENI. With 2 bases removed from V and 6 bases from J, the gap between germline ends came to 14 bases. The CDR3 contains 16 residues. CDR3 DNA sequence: TGTGCCAGCTCACCAGCGCTAGGGGCCGGTAATTCACCCCTCCACTTT. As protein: CASSPALGAGNSPLHF.

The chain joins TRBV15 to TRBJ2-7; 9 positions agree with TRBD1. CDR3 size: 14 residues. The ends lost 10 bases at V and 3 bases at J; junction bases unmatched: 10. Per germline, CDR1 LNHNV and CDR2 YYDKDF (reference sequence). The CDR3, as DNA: TGTGCCATCGCGAAGACAGGGGGGGACTACGAGCAGTACTTC. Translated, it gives CAIAKTGGDYEQYF. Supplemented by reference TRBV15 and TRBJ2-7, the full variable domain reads DAMVIQNPRYQVTQFGKPVTLSCSQTLNHNVMYWYQQKSSQAPKLLFHYYDKDFNNEADTPDNFQSRRPNTSFCFLDIRSPGLGDTAMYLCAIAKTGGDYEQYFGPGTRLTVT.

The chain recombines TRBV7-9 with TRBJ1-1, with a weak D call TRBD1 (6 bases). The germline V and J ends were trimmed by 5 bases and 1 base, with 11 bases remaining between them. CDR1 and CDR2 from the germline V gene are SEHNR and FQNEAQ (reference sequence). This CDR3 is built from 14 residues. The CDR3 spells CASSRAGQNTEAFF. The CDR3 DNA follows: TGTGCCAGCAGCCGAGCGGGACAGAACACTGAAGCTTTCTTT.

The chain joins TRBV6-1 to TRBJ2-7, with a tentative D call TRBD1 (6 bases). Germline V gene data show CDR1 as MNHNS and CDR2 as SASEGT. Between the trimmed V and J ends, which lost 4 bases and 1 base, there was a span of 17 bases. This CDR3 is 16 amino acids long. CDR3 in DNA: TGTGCCAGCAGTGTACACAGGACAGATAAATCCTACGAGCAGTACTTC. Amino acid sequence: CASSVHRTDKSYEQYF.

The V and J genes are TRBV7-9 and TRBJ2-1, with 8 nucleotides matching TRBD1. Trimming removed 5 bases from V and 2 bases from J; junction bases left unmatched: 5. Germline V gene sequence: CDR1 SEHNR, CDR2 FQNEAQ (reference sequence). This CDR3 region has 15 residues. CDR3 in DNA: TGTGCCAGCAGCCTCCGACAGGGGACCTACAATGAGCAGTTCTTC. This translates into CASSLRQGTYNEQFF.

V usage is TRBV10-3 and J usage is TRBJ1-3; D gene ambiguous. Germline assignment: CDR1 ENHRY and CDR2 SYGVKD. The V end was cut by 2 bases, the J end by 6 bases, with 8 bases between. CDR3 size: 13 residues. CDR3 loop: CAISEVEKNTIYF. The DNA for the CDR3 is TGTGCCATCAGTGAGGTAGAAAAAAACACCATATATTTT.

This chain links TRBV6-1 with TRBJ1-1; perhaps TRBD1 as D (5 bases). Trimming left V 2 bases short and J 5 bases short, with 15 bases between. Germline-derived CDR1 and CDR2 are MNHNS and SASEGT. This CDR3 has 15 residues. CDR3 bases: TGTGCCAGCAGTGAATTACGCGGGGCATGGACTGAAGCTTTCTTT. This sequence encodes CASSELRGAWTEAFF.

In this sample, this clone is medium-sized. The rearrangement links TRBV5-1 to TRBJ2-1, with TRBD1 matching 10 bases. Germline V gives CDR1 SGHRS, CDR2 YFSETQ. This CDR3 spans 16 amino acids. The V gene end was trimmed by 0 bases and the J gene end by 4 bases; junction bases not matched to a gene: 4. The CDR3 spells CASSLAGTGVYNEQFF. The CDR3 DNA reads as TGCGCCAGCAGCTTGGCCGGGACAGGGGTGTACAATGAGCAGTTCTTC.

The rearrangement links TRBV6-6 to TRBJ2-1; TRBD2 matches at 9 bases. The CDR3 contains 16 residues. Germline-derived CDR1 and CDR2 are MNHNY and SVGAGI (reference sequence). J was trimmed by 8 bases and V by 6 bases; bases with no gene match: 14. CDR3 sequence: CASSSLMAGGRDEQFF. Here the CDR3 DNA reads TGTGCCAGCAGCTCTCTTATGGCGGGGGGGAGGGATGAGCAGTTCTTC.

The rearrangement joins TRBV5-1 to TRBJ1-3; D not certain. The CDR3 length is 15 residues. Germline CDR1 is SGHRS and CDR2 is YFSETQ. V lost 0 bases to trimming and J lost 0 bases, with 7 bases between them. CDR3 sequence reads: CASSLGPSSGNTIYF. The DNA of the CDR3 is TGCGCCAGCAGCTTGGGACCGAGCTCTGGAAACACCATATATTTT. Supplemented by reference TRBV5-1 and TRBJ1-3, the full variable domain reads KAGVTQTPRYLIKTRGQQVTLSCSPISGHRSVSWYQQTPGQGLQFLFEYFSETQRNKGNFPGRFSGRQFSNSRSEMNVSTLELGDSALYLCASSLGPSSGNTIYFGEGSWLTVV.

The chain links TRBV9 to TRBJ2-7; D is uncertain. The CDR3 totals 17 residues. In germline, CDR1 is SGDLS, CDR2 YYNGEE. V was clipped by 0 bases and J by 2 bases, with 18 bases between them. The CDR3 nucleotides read TGTGCCAGCAGCGTAGTCCCTGACAAGTCCCCACCCTACGAGCAGTACTTC. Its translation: CASSVVPDKSPPYEQYF.

The CDR3 region has the DNA TGTGCCAGCAAGTCGTCATATAGCAATCAGCCCCAGCATTTT. Translation: CASKSSYSNQPQHF. The chain joins TRBV2 to TRBJ1-5; the D is unclear. This CDR3 region has 14 residues. V lost 7 bases and J lost 0, with 10 bases in between. Germline lookup yields CDR1 SNHLY and CDR2 FYNNEI. Supplemented by reference TRBV2 and TRBJ1-5, the full variable domain reads EPEVTQTPSHQVTQMGQEVILRCVPISNHLYFYWYRQILGQKVEFLVSFYNNEISEKSEIFDDQFSVERPDGSNFTLKIRSTKLEDSAMYFCASKSSYSNQPQHFGDGTRLSIL.

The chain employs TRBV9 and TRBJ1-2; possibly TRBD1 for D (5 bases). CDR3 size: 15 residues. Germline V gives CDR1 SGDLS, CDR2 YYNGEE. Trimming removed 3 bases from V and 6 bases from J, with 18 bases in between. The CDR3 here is CASSAIGREVDGYTF. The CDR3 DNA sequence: TGTGCCAGCAGCGCCATCGGCAGGGAGGTAGATGGCTACACCTTC.

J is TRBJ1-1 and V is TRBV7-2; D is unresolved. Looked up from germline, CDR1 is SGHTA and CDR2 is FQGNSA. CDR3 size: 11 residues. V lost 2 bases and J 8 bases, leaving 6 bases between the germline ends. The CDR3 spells CASSLFREAFF. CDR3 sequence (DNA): TGTGCCAGCAGCTTATTCAGGGAAGCTTTCTTT.

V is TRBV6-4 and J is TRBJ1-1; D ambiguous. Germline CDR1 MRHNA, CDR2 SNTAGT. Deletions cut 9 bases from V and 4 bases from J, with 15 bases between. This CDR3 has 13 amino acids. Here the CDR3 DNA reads TGTGCCAGTAGTACCGGACTGGGCACTGAAGCTTTCTTT. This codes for CASSTGLGTEAFF.

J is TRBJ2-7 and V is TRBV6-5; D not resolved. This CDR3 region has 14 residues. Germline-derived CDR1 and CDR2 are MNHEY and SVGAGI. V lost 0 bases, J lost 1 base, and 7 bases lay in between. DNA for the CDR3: TGTGCCAGCAGTTACTCGTACACTTCCTACGAGCAGTACTTC. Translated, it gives CASSYSYTSYEQYF.

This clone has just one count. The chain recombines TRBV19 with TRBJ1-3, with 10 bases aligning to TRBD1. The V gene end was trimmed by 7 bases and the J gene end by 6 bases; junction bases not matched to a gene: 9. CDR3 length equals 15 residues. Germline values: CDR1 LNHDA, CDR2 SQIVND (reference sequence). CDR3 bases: TGTGCCAGTAACCGGGGACAGGGGTTAGCAAACACCATATATTTT. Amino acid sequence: CASNRGQGLANTIYF.

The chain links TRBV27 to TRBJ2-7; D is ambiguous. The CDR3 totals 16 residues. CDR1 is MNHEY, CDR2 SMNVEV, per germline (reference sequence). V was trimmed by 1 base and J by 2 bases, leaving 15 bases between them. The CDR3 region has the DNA TGTGCCAGCAGTTTATACTCCCGGGTTTCTACCTACGAGCAGTACTTC. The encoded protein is CASSLYSRVSTYEQYF.

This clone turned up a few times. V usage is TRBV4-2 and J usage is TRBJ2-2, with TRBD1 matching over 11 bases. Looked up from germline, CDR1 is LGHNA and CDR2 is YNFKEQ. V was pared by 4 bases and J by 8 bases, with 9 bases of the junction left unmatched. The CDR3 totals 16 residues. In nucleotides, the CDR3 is TGTGCCAGCAGCCTAGGGACAGGGGGTCCAGAGGGGGAGCTGTTTTTT. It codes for CASSLGTGGPEGELFF.

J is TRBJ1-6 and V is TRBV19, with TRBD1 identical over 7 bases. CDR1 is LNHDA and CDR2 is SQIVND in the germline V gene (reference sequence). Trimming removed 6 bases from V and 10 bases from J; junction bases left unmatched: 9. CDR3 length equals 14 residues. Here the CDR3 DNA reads TGTGCCAGTAGAGCCGGGACAGTAGGATCACCCCTCCACTTT. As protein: CASRAGTVGSPLHF.

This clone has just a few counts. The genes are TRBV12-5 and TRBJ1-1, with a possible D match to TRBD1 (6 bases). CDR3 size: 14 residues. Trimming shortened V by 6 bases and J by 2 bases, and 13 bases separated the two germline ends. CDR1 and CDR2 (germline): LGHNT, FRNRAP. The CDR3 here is CASGGDTINTEAFF. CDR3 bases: TGTGCTAGTGGGGGGGACACAATAAACACTGAAGCTTTCTTT.

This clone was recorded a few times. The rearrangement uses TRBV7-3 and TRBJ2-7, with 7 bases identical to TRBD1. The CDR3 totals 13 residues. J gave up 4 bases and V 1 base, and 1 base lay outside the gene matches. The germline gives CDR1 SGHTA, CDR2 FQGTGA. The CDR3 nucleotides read TGTGCCAGCAGCTTAAACAGGGGATACGAGCAGTACTTC. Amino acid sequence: CASSLNRGYEQYF.